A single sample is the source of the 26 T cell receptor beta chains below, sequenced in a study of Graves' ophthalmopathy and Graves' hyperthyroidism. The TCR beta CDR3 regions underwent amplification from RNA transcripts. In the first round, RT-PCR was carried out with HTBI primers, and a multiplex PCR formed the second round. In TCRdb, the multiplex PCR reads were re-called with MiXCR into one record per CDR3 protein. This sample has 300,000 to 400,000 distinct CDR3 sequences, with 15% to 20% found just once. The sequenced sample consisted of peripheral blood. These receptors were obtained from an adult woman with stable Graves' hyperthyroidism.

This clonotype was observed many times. The CDR3 coding sequence is TGTGCCAGTCGCGGACAGGGGCGGACTGAAGCTTTCTTT. Protein: CASRGQGRTEAFF. The chain links TRBV19 to TRBJ1-1, with TRBD1 identical over 9 bases. Germline CDR1 is LNHDA and CDR2 is SQIVND (reference sequence). Germline trimming cut 8 bases from V and 5 bases from J; bases unmatched to any gene: 6. The CDR3 is made up of 13 amino acids.

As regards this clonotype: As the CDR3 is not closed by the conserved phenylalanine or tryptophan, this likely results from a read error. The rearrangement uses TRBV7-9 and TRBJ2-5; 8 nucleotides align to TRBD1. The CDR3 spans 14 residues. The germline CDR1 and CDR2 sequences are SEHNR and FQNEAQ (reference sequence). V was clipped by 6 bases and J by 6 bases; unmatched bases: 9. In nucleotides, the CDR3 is TGTGCCAGCAGTTCGGACAGGGCAGGGCAGACCCAGTACCTC. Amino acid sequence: CASSSDRAGQTQYL.

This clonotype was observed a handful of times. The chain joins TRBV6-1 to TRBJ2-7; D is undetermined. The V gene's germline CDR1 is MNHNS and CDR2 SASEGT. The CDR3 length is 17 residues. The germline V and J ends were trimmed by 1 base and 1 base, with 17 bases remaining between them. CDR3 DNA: TGTGCCAGCAGTGAAGTTGGGCTAGTTTTGATTTCCTACGAGCAGTACTTC. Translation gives CASSEVGLVLISYEQYF.

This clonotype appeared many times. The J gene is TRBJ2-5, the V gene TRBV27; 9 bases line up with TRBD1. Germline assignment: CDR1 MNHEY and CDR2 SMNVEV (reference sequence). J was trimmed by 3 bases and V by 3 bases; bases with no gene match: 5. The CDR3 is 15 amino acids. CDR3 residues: CASSLGQGGKETQYF. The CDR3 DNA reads TGTGCCAGCAGTTTGGGACAGGGAGGAAAAGAGACCCAGTACTTC.

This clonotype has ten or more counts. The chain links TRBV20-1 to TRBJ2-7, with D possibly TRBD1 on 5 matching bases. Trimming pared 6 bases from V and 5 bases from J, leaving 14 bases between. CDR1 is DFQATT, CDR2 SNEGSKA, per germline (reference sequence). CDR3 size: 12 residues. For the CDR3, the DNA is TGCAGTGCCAGGGAAGGTAGCAACGAGCAGTACTTC. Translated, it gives CSAREGSNEQYF.

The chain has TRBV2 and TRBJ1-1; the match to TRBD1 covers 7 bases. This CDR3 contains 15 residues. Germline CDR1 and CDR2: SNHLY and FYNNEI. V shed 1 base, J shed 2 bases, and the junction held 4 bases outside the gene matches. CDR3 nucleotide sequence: TGTGCCAGCAGTGAAGATGAGGGGGCAAACACTGAAGCTTTCTTT. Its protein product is CASSEDEGANTEAFF. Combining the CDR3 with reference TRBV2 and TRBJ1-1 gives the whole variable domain EPEVTQTPSHQVTQMGQEVILRCVPISNHLYFYWYRQILGQKVEFLVSFYNNEISEKSEIFDDQFSVERPDGSNFTLKIRSTKLEDSAMYFCASSEDEGANTEAFFGQGTRLTVV.

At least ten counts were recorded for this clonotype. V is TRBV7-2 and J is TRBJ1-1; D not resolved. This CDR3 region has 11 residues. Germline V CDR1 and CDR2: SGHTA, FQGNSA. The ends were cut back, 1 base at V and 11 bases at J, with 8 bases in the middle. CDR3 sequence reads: CASSLVTGAFF. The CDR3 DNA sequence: TGTGCCAGCAGCTTAGTAACGGGTGCTTTCTTT.

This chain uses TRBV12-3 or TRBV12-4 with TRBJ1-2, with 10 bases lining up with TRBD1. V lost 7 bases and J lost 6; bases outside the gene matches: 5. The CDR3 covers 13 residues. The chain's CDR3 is CASTPTGGDGYTF. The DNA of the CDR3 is TGTGCCAGCACCCCGACAGGGGGCGATGGCTACACCTTC.

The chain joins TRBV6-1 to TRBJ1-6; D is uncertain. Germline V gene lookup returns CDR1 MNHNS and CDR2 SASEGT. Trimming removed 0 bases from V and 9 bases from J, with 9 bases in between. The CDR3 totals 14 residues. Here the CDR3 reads CASSEAMEGSPLHF. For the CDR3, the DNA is TGTGCCAGCAGTGAAGCCATGGAGGGTTCACCCCTCCACTTT.

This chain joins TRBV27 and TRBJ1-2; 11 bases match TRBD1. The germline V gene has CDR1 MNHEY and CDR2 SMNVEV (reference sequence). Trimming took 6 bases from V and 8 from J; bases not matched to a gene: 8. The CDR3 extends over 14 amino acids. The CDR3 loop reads CASRWTGGAGGYTF. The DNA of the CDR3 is TGTGCCAGCAGATGGACAGGGGGCGCCGGGGGCTACACCTTC.

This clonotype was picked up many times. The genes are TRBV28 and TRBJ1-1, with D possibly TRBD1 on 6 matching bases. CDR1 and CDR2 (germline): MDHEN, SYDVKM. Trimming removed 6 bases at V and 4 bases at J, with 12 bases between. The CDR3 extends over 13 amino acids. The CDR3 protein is CASRPQGSTEAFF. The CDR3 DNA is TGTGCCAGCAGGCCACAGGGTAGCACTGAAGCTTTCTTT.

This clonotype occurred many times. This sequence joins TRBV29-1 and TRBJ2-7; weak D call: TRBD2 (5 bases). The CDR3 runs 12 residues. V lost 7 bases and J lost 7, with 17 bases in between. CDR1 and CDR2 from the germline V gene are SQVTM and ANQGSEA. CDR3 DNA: TGCAGCGCTTCGAACATCCGGGGAGAGCAGTACTTC. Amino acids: CSASNIRGEQYF.

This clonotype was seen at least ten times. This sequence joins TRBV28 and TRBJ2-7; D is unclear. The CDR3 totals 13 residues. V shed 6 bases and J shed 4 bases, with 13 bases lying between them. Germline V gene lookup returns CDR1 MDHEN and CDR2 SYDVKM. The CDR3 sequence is CASRNYGRYEQYF. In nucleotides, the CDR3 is TGTGCCAGCAGGAACTACGGCCGGTACGAGCAGTACTTC.

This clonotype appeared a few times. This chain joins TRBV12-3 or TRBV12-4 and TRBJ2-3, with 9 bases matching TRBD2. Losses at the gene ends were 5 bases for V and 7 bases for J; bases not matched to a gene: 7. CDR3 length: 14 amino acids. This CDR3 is CASSTRGGAYTQYF. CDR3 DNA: TGTGCCAGCAGTACCCGCGGGGGGGCATATACGCAGTATTTT.

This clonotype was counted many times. CDR3 DNA sequence: TGTGCCAGCAGGTTCGAATTCTATGGCTACACCTTC. This gives the protein CASRFEFYGYTF. The chain recombines TRBV6-1 with TRBJ1-2; D gene uncertain. Germline CDR1 reads MNHNS; CDR2 reads SASEGT. V lost 6 bases and J lost 4, with 9 bases in between. The CDR3 is 12 residues long.

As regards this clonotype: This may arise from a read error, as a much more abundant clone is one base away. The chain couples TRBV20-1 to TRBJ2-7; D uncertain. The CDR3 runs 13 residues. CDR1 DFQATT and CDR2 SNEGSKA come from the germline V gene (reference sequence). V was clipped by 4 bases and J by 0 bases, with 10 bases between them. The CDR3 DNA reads TGCAGTGCTATTCGGAACAGCTCCTACGAGCAGTACTTC. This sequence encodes CSAIRNSSYEQYF.

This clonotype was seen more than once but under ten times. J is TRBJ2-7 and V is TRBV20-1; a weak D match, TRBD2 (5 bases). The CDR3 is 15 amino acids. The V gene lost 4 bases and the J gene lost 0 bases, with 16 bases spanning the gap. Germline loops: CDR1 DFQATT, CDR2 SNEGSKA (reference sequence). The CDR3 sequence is CSANPISGVSYEQYF. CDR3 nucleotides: TGCAGTGCTAATCCCATATCCGGGGTCTCCTACGAGCAGTACTTC.

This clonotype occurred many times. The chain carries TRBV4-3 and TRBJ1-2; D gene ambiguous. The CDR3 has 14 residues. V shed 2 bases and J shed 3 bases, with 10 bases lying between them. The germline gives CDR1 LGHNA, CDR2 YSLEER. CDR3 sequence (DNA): TGCGCCAGCAGCCAATCCGCCGGACACTATGGCTACACCTTC. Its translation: CASSQSAGHYGYTF.

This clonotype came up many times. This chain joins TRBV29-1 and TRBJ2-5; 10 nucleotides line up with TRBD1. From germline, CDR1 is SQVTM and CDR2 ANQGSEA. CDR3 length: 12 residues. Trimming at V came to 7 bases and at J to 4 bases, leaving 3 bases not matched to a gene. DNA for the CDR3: TGCAGCGCGAGGGACAGGGGAGAGACCCAGTACTTC. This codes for CSARDRGETQYF.

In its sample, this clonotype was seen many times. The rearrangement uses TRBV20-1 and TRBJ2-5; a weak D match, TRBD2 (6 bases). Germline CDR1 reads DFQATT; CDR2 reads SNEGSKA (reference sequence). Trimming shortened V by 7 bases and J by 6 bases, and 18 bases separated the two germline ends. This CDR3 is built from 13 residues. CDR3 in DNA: TGCAGTGTAGTTGGGGCGGGGCGTCAGACCCAGTACTTC. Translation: CSVVGAGRQTQYF.

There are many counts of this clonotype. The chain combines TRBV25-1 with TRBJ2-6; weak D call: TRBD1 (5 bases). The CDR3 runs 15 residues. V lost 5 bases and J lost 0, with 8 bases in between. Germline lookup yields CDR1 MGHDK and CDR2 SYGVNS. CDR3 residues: CASSPTGSGANVLTF. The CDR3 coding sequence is TGTGCCAGCAGTCCCACAGGCTCTGGGGCCAACGTCCTGACTTTC.

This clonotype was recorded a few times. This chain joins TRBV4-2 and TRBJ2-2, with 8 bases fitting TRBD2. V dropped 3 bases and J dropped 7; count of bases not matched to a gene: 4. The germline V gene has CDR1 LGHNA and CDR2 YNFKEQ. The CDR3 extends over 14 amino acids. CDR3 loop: CASSHGTRSGELFF. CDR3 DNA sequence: TGTGCCAGCAGCCATGGGACTAGAAGCGGGGAGCTGTTTTTT.

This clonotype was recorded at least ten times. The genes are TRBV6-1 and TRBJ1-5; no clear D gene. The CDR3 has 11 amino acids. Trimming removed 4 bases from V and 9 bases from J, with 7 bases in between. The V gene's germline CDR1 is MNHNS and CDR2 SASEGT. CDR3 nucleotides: TGTGCCAGCAGTGCCGGACGGCCCCAGCATTTT. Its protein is CASSAGRPQHF.

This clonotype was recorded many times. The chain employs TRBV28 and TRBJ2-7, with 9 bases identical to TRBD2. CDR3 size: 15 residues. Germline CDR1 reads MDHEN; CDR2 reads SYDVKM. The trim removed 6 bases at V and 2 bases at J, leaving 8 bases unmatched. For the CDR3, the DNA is TGTGCCAGCAGACCGACTAGCGGATCCGCCTACGAGCAGTACTTC. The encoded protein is CASRPTSGSAYEQYF.

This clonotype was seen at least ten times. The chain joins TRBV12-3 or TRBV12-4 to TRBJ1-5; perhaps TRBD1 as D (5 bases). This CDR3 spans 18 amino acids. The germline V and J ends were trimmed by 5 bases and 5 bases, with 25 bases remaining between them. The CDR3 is CASSSLAGWGLGDQPQHF. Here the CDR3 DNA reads TGTGCCAGCAGTAGCCTAGCCGGGTGGGGGTTGGGTGATCAGCCCCAGCATTTT.

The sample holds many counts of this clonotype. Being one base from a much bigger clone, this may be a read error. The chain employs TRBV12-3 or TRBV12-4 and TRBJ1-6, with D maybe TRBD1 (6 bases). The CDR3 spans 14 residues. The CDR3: CASSLQGYNSHLHF. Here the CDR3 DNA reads TGTGCCAGCAGCCTACAGGGTTATAATTCACACCTCCACTTT.